These T cell receptor beta chains were read from a single sample in a study of T cell changes during pregnancy in multiple sclerosis. TCRdb's copy holds only in-frame clones and misses some; the assay was immunoSEQ multiplex PCR. The sample consists of about 67,000 clones, roughly 92% of them appearing once. The sample consisted of peripheral blood, taken in the first trimester of pregnancy. These receptors were obtained from a female donor in good health, enrolled as a control in a pregnancy study. Each CDR3 is given with its conserved first and last residue. A D gene is named only where the DNA matches it firmly. Size is stated for part of the rows, as once, few or many counts, or as a class when the clone is expanded.

size	D	V	J	CDR3	DNA
-	-	TRBV6-1	TRBJ2-5	CASTKLQETQYF	TGTGCCAGCACCAAACTCCAAGAGACCCAGTACTTC
-	TRBD1	TRBV29-1	TRBJ1-2	CSVSGQGGYGYTF	TGCAGCGTTTCTGGACAGGGCGGGTATGGCTACACCTTC
-	-	TRBV15	TRBJ2-2	CATSRGDTGELFF	TGTGCCACCAGCAGAGGAGATACCGGGGAGCTGTTTTTT
-	TRBD1	TRBV29-1	TRBJ2-7	CSVEVGQGPYEQYF	TGCAGCGTTGAAGTCGGACAGGGTCCCTACGAGCAGTACTTC
-	TRBD1	TRBV7-9	TRBJ2-5	CASSPTGGSGTQYF	TGTGCCAGCAGCCCAACAGGGGGATCGGGGACCCAGTACTTC
-	-	TRBV12-5	TRBJ2-5	CASGLGRAGGQETQYF	TGTGCTAGTGGTTTGGGTCGGGCAGGGGGGCAAGAGACCCAGTACTTC
-	-	TRBV6-4	TRBJ2-3	CASSDSSAEPDTQYF	TGTGCCAGCAGTGACTCGTCTGCGGAGCCAGATACGCAGTATTTT
-	TRBD1	TRBV27	TRBJ2-1	CASSFYGTGYVNEQFF	TGTGCCAGCAGTTTCTATGGGACAGGGTATGTGAATGAGCAGTTCTTC
-	TRBD1	TRBV28	TRBJ1-4	CASSYLQGAREKLFF	TGTGCCAGCAGTTACTTACAGGGGGCGCGAGAAAAACTGTTTTTT
-	TRBD2	TRBV6-1	TRBJ2-2	CASSEFGPLAGVPGELFF	TGTGCCAGCAGTGAATTTGGGCCCCTAGCGGGAGTCCCCGGGGAGCTGTTTTTT
-	-	TRBV5-1	TRBJ1-5	CASSSGPNQPQHF	TGCGCCAGCAGCTCAGGGCCCAATCAGCCCCAGCATTTT
-	TRBD1	TRBV5-1	TRBJ1-1	CASRFDRGNTEAFF	TGCGCCAGCAGGTTTGACAGGGGGAACACTGAAGCTTTCTTT
-	TRBD1	TRBV5-1	TRBJ2-7	CASSLVTGGIREQYF	TGCGCCAGCAGCTTGGTGACAGGGGGCATTCGCGAGCAGTACTTC
-	-	TRBV9	TRBJ2-1	CASSVIPGQLNEQFF	TGTGCCAGCAGCGTAATTCCCGGACAGCTCAATGAGCAGTTCTTC
-	TRBD2	TRBV5-1	TRBJ2-1	CASSTPLALEYNEQFF	TGCGCCAGCAGCACCCCACTAGCGCTAGAATACAATGAGCAGTTCTTC
-	TRBD2	TRBV5-1	TRBJ2-2	CASSLIGGAGTGELFF	TGCGCCAGCAGCTTGATCGGGGGGGCTGGCACCGGGGAGCTGTTTTTT
-	TRBD2	TRBV2	TRBJ2-1	CASRNKRGSYNEQFF	TGTGCCAGCAGAAACAAGCGGGGCTCCTACAATGAGCAGTTCTTC
once	TRBD1	TRBV5-1	TRBJ1-1	CASSPTAGTENTEAFF	TGCGCCAGCAGCCCGACAGCCGGGACAGAAAACACTGAAGCTTTCTTT
-	TRBD1	TRBV15	TRBJ1-1	CATSQARGTEAFF	TGTGCCACCAGCCAGGCCAGGGGGACTGAAGCTTTCTTT
once	TRBD1	TRBV20-1	TRBJ2-7	CSARAGGEQYF	TGCAGTGCTAGGGCAGGGGGCGAGCAGTACTTC
once	TRBD1	TRBV2	TRBJ2-7	CASSPLGQGYYEQYF	TGTGCCAGCAGTCCTCTGGGACAGGGGTACTACGAGCAGTACTTC
-	-	TRBV6-1	TRBJ1-5	CASSEAGRNRGNQPQHF	TGTGCCAGCAGTGAAGCGGGCAGGAACAGGGGCAATCAGCCCCAGCATTTT
-	-	TRBV6-1	TRBJ2-1	CASSPESGSYEQFF	TGTGCCAGCAGTCCCGAATCTGGGAGTTATGAGCAGTTCTTC
-	-	TRBV7-2	TRBJ2-5	CASSSMGGSTQYF	TGTGCCAGCAGTTCCATGGGGGGTTCGACCCAGTACTTC
-	TRBD1	TRBV28	TRBJ1-1	CASSTGVDTEAFF	TGTGCCAGCAGCACAGGGGTCGACACTGAAGCTTTCTTT
-	-	TRBV6-6	TRBJ1-2	CASSYSSGNYGYTF	TGTGCCAGCAGTTACTCGTCGGGGAACTATGGCTACACCTTC